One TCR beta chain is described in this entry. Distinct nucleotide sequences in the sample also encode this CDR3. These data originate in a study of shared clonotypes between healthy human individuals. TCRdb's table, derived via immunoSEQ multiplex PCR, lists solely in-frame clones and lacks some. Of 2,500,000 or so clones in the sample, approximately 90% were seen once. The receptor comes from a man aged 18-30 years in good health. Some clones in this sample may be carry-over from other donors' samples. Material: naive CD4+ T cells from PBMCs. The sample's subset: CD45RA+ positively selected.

In nucleotides, the CDR3 is TGTGCCAGCAGCCGGGGTAGCACAGATACGCAGTATTTT. It encodes CASSRGSTDTQYF. The chain has TRBV7-3 and TRBJ2-3; possible D gene TRBD2, 5 bases. Trimming pared 5 bases from V and 0 bases from J, leaving 6 bases between. The CDR3 length is 13 residues. CDR1 SGHTA and CDR2 FQGTGA come from the germline V gene.